The present T cell receptor (beta chain) was sequenced within a study of blood T cell repertoires in COVID-19. Here immunoSEQ multiplex PCR was the method, and the copy in TCRdb shows in-frame clones only, minus some. Among about 190,000 clones listed, roughly 91% were seen once. Per germline, CDR1 KGHSH and CDR2 LQKENI. This CDR3 region has 14 residues. Trimming stripped 3 bases from V and 3 bases from J, with 11 bases between. The sample consisted of peripheral blood. The genes are TRBV18 and TRBJ1-2; a possible D gene is TRBD1 (5 bases). The receptor was isolated from a human donor in a cohort sampled during active COVID-19. CDR3 amino acids: CASSPNVGDYGYTF. CDR3 in DNA: TGTGCCAGCTCACCTAACGTAGGGGACTATGGCTACACCTTC.